This T cell receptor (beta chain) was sequenced in a study of cytomegalovirus exposure and HLA in healthy donors. Broader study findings: V- and J-gene trimming of TCR beta was linked (in a later analysis) to a missense DCLRE1C variant. Presence/absence analyses took donor sequencing depth as roughly uniform. Researchers left out some V segments, among them TRBV6-2 and TRBV6-3, as indistinguishable.

Primers included in the PCR were 60 Vbeta and 13 Jbeta primers. Produced via immunoSEQ multiplex PCR; TCRdb's table is partial and in-frame only. The profile shows more than 110,000 clones, around 82% of them singletons. Comments on this clone: The antigen remains unidentified.

This CDR3 contains 14 residues. Deletions cut 9 bases from V and 4 bases from J, with 15 bases between. In germline, CDR1 is LNHDA, CDR2 SQIVND (reference sequence). This chain joins TRBV19 and TRBJ2-2, with D perhaps matching TRBD1 (6 bases). The receptor's source is a man between 40 and 49 years old in good health and CMV-seropositive. The source material was PBMCs. The CDR3 coding sequence is TGTGCCAGCCAAAGGGACACCGGCACCGGGGAGCTGTTTTTT. As protein: CASQRDTGTGELFF.